The 17 T cell receptor beta chains listed next were all sequenced from one sample in a study of shared clonotypes between healthy human individuals. The repertoire was sequenced with immunoSEQ multiplex PCR; TCRdb's copy has only in-frame clones and lacks some. The profile shows about 1 million clones, 75% of them singletons. The sample was memory CD4+ T cells sorted from blood. Subset of the sample: CD45RA-negative fraction. These receptors all stem from a man aged 18 to 29 in good health.

The gene calls are TRBV5-4 and TRBJ1-2, with 9 positions matching TRBD1. The V segment lost 0 bases and the J segment 7 bases; nucleotides outside the gene matches: 16. Looked up from germline, CDR1 is SGHNT and CDR2 is YYREEE (reference sequence). CDR3 length: 18 residues. CDR3 in amino acids: CASSLGLGQGASRRGYTF. The CDR3 nucleotides read TGTGCCAGCAGCTTGGGTCTGGGACAGGGAGCCTCAAGACGTGGCTACACCTTC.

The rearrangement joins TRBV2 to TRBJ2-5; D call uncertain. This CDR3 has 11 amino acids. Germline lookup yields CDR1 SNHLY and CDR2 FYNNEI. Trimming removed 8 bases from V and 2 bases from J, with 6 bases in between. CDR3 sequence (DNA): TGTGCCAGCGCTCAGCAAGAGACCCAGTACTTC. Translated: CASAQQETQYF.

Only one count was recorded for this clone. CDR3 bases: TGTGCCAGCAGTTCACCCGGGACAGGGGGCTACAATGAGCAGTTCTTC. Translation: CASSSPGTGGYNEQFF. The chain combines TRBV7-9 with TRBJ2-1, with 11 bases identical to TRBD1. Germline CDR1 reads SEHNR; CDR2 reads FQNEAQ (reference sequence). With 6 bases clipped from V and 3 bases from J, the junction kept 7 bases outside the gene matches. CDR3 length: 16 residues.

This chain connects TRBV15 to TRBJ1-2, with no clear D. Germline lookup yields CDR1 LNHNV and CDR2 YYDKDF (reference sequence). The CDR3 runs 15 residues. V lost 0 bases, J lost 2 bases, and 10 bases lay in between. This CDR3 reads CATSRDLAKNYGYTF. The CDR3 DNA sequence: TGTGCCACCAGCAGAGATCTGGCCAAAAACTATGGCTACACCTTC. Drawing the rest from reference TRBV15 and TRBJ1-2, the complete variable domain is DAMVIQNPRYQVTQFGKPVTLSCSQTLNHNVMYWYQQKSSQAPKLLFHYYDKDFNNEADTPDNFQSRRPNTSFCFLDIRSPGLGDTAMYLCATSRDLAKNYGYTFGSGTRLTVV.

This clone has ten or more counts. The rearrangement links TRBV14 to TRBJ2-3, with a tentative D call TRBD1 (5 bases). V lost 1 base and J 0 bases, leaving 5 bases between the germline ends. Germline CDR1 and CDR2: SGHDN and FVKESK. This CDR3 is built from 14 residues. The CDR3 loop is CASSQGQSTDTQYF. CDR3 nucleotide sequence: TGTGCCAGCAGCCAAGGACAGAGCACAGATACGCAGTATTTT.

The chain combines TRBV9 with TRBJ2-7; unclear D gene. V was cut by 0 bases and J by 5 bases, with 12 bases left in between. Germline V gives CDR1 SGDLS, CDR2 YYNGEE. The CDR3 loop spans 14 amino acids. CDR3 sequence: CASSVVVKSDEQYF. CDR3 nucleotides: TGTGCCAGCAGCGTAGTTGTAAAATCCGACGAGCAGTACTTC.

V usage is TRBV11-2 and J usage is TRBJ2-3; TRBD1 might be the D (5 bases). The CDR3 consists of 15 residues. V shed 1 base and J shed 4 bases, with 12 bases lying between them. The V gene's germline CDR1 is SGHAT and CDR2 FQNNGV. CDR3 DNA: TGTGCCAGCAGCTTAGGAGGCAGGGATGCAGATACGCAGTATTTT. It translates to CASSLGGRDADTQYF.

The gene calls are TRBV11-2 and TRBJ1-5; D perhaps matches TRBD1 (5 bases). Germline CDR1 reads SGHAT; CDR2 reads FQNNGV. This CDR3 comprises 18 residues. V was shortened by 0 bases and J by 2 bases, with 17 bases between the two germline ends. The chain's CDR3 is CASSLEPLAGRGNQPQHF. CDR3 DNA: TGTGCCAGCAGCTTAGAGCCCCTCGCGGGGCGAGGCAATCAGCCCCAGCATTTT.

This rearrangement joins TRBV19 to TRBJ1-1; D is ambiguous. The V and J ends lost 6 bases and 0 bases respectively, with 8 bases between them. Germline CDR1 is LNHDA and CDR2 is SQIVND (reference sequence). The CDR3 consists of 13 residues. The CDR3 DNA is TGTGCCAGTAGCGATGGAATGAACACTGAAGCTTTCTTT. Its protein product is CASSDGMNTEAFF. The whole variable domain, filled in from reference TRBV19 and TRBJ1-1, reads DGGITQSPKYLFRKEGQNVTLSCEQNLNHDAMYWYRQDPGQGLRLIYYSQIVNDFQKGDIAEGYSVSREKKESFPLTVTSAQKNPTAFYLCASSDGMNTEAFFGQGTRLTVV.

V is TRBV10-2 and J is TRBJ2-7, with 7 bases aligning to TRBD1. The ends lost 2 bases at V and 5 bases at J; junction bases unmatched: 6. This CDR3 is 14 amino acids long. Germline values: CDR1 WSHSY, CDR2 SAAADI. This CDR3 reads CASSEATGFDEQYF. The CDR3 DNA reads TGCGCCAGCAGTGAGGCGACAGGGTTTGACGAGCAGTACTTC.

V usage is TRBV10-2 and J usage is TRBJ2-3, with 12 nucleotides matching TRBD2. V lost 2 bases, J lost 4 bases, and 1 base stayed unmatched. The CDR3 contains 15 residues. Germline V gives CDR1 WSHSY, CDR2 SAAADI. CDR3 in amino acids: CASSELAGGPDTQYF. CDR3 coding DNA: TGCGCCAGCAGTGAGCTAGCGGGGGGGCCAGATACGCAGTATTTT.

The V and J genes are TRBV5-1 and TRBJ2-3; D tentatively fits TRBD1 or TRBD2 (6 bases each). Between the trimmed V and J ends, which lost 4 bases and 6 bases, there was a span of 9 bases. Germline V gene sequence: CDR1 SGHRS, CDR2 YFSETQ. The CDR3 has 12 residues. The DNA of the CDR3 is TGCGCCAGCAGCCGGGGGCTGGATACGCAGTATTTT. This codes for CASSRGLDTQYF.

This sequence joins TRBV29-1 and TRBJ2-2; D is possibly TRBD2 (5 bases). The CDR3 covers 14 residues. CDR1 SQVTM and CDR2 ANQGSEA come from the germline V gene. The V gene lost 2 bases and the J gene lost 4 bases, with 11 bases spanning the gap. Written as DNA, the CDR3 is TGCAGCGTTGAATACGGGGTGAGCACCGGGGAGCTGTTTTTT. It codes for CSVEYGVSTGELFF.

The chain joins TRBV27 to TRBJ1-1; 8 bases align to TRBD1. V was pared by 8 bases and J by 1 base, with 3 bases of the junction left unmatched. Germline values: CDR1 MNHEY, CDR2 SMNVEV (reference sequence). The CDR3 is made up of 13 amino acids. For the CDR3, the DNA is TGTGCCAGCTCAGGGGGCGAGAACACTGAAGCTTTCTTT. This translates into CASSGGENTEAFF.

As regards this clone: Different DNA sequences within this sample yield the same CDR3. The gene calls are TRBV5-1 and TRBJ2-7; 10 nucleotides match TRBD2. This CDR3 is 15 amino acids long. CDR1 is SGHRS, CDR2 YFSETQ, per germline. After removal of 8 bases from V and 3 bases from J, the junction contained 11 bases not matched to a gene. CDR3 region: CASTLSGRAVYEQYF. The CDR3 DNA is TGCGCCAGTACTCTAAGCGGGAGGGCCGTCTACGAGCAGTACTTC.

The chain joins TRBV9 to TRBJ2-1; TRBD1 is a possible D gene (6 bases). In germline, CDR1 is SGDLS, CDR2 YYNGEE. The CDR3 spans 14 residues. Trimming shortened V by 6 bases and J by 8 bases, and 18 bases separated the two germline ends. The CDR3 bases are TGTGCCAGCAACCCCAGAGGGGGTTACGATGAGCAGTTCTTC. It specifies CASNPRGGYDEQFF.

This clone occurred a few times. This chain connects TRBV2 to TRBJ2-1; the match to TRBD2 covers 15 bases. Looked up from germline, CDR1 is SNHLY and CDR2 is FYNNEI. There are 16 residues in the CDR3. Trimming took 4 bases from V and 7 from J; bases not matched to a gene: 5. The DNA of the CDR3 is TGTGCCAGCAGTGCTTCCGGGACTAGCGGGAGGAATGAGCAGTTCTTC. It translates to CASSASGTSGRNEQFF.